This TCR beta chain derives from a study of blood T cell repertoires in COVID-19. Study overall: PBMCs, B-cell-depleted T cells, or T cells provided the cDNA or gDNA that made up the material.

V shed 5 bases and J 10 bases; nucleotides not matched to a gene: 14. The V gene's germline CDR1 is MNHEY and CDR2 SMNVEV (reference sequence). The CDR3 sequence is 17 residues long. Authors' data handling: For nucleated cells, counts were estimated from reference gene primer amplification. Sequencing was performed with immunoSEQ multiplex PCR; in TCRdb, only in-frame clones are kept and a portion is missing. V and J calls and clone size are as listed in that table; D and trimming were resolved from the DNA. Among approximately 300,000 clones listed, 89% were seen once. Grouping used clinical history reported by participants in a survey and questionnaire.

The receptor's source is a man between 60 and 75 years old who had recovered from COVID-19. V is TRBV27 and J is TRBJ1-6, with 10 positions matching TRBD1. The sequencing input was PBMCs or T cells enriched from blood (not recorded which). This chain's CDR3 is CASSPNPGQGRGSPLHF. The DNA for the CDR3 is TGTGCCAGCAGTCCAAATCCGGGACAGGGGAGAGGCTCACCCCTCCACTTT.